Listed below are T cell receptor beta chains from one sample, sequenced in a study of blood T cell repertoires in COVID-19. Here immunoSEQ multiplex PCR was the method, and the copy in TCRdb shows in-frame clones only, minus some. Of about 100,000 clones listed, around four fifths are singletons. The sample taken for sequencing was peripheral blood. These receptors came from a woman in her 70s with acute or convalescent COVID-19. Each CDR3 is given with its conserved first and last residue. The D gene is left open where the match is weak. Not all rows give a size; the values are once, few, many and, for expanded clones, a class.

J gene,D gene,clone size,V gene,CDR3 DNA,CDR3 protein
TRBJ1-2,TRBD1,NA,TRBV19,TGTGCCAGTAGTATGGACAGGGGTAGGTTCGGCTACACCTTC,CASSMDRGRFGYTF
TRBJ1-1,TRBD1,NA,TRBV27,TGTGCCAGCAGAAATGAACAGGGGGCATCTGAAGCTTTCTTT,CASRNEQGASEAFF
TRBJ2-3,TRBD1,few,TRBV7-9,TGTGCCAGCAGCCGGGGGACAGGGGGCAGCACAGATACGCAGTATTTT,CASSRGTGGSTDTQYF
TRBJ1-5,TRBD1,few,TRBV5-1,TGCGCCAGCAGCGCCGACGGGACAGGCAATCAGCCCCAGCATTTT,CASSADGTGNQPQHF
TRBJ1-5,TRBD1,NA,TRBV19,TGTGCCAGTAGTATCCCACTGACAGGGGTTGGCAATCAGCCCCAGCATTTT,CASSIPLTGVGNQPQHF
TRBJ2-2,TRBD2,NA,TRBV6-2/TRBV6-3,TGTGCCAGCAGTTTCGGGGGGACGAACACCGGGGAGCTGTTTTTT,CASSFGGTNTGELFF
TRBJ2-2,TRBD2,few,TRBV4-1,TGCGCCAGCAGCCAAGAGAGGGTTGCGGGGGGGCTTCACGGGGAGCTGTTTTTT,CASSQERVAGGLHGELFF
TRBJ1-1,TRBD1,NA,TRBV7-2,TGTGCCAGCAGTTCCCCGGGACAGGGGGTGATGGCCACTGAAGCTTTCTTT,CASSSPGQGVMATEAFF
TRBJ1-5,NA,NA,TRBV6-5,TGTGCCAGCAGTTACTACGGGCCAGGGGATCAGCCCCAGCATTTT,CASSYYGPGDQPQHF
TRBJ2-1,TRBD2,NA,TRBV19,TGTGCCAGTAGTACTTCAAGACTAGCGAGATTAGATGAGCAGTTCTTC,CASSTSRLARLDEQFF
TRBJ1-2,NA,NA,TRBV6-6,TGTGCCAGCAGTTACACGGGGAACTATGGCTACACCTTC,CASSYTGNYGYTF
TRBJ1-1,NA,NA,TRBV28,TGTGCCAGCAGTTCTTACACTGAAGCTTTCTTT,CASSSYTEAFF
TRBJ1-5,NA,once,TRBV3-1/TRBV3-2,TGTGCCAGCAGCCCAGGGTGGGATCAGCCCCAGCATTTT,CASSPGWDQPQHF
TRBJ1-1,NA,NA,TRBV19,TGTGCCAGTACGTGGGGGCCGAACACTGAAGCTTTCTTT,CASTWGPNTEAFF
TRBJ1-2,NA,NA,TRBV29-1,TGCAGCTCCCCGGGACAAGGCCCCTATGGCTACACCTTC,CSSPGQGPYGYTF
TRBJ1-6,TRBD1,NA,TRBV18,TGTGCCAGCTCACCAGGGACAGATAATTCACCCCTCCACTTT,CASSPGTDNSPLHF
TRBJ1-6,NA,NA,TRBV19,TGTGCCAGTAGTATCACGGGGGGTCAATCACCCCTCCACTTT,CASSITGGQSPLHF
TRBJ1-1,TRBD1,few,TRBV6-6,TGTGCCAGCAGGAAATGGCCCACAGGGGGCACTGAAGCTTTCTTT,CASRKWPTGGTEAFF
TRBJ1-1,TRBD1,NA,TRBV30,TGTGCCTGGAGTGCATTTGGACAGGGCAGAATGAACACTGAAGCTTTCTTT,CAWSAFGQGRMNTEAFF
TRBJ1-2,TRBD1,NA,TRBV9,TGTGCCAGCAGCGTAGATGGTGGGGAAGGACAGGGAAAAGGTGGCTACACCTTC,CASSVDGGEGQGKGGYTF
TRBJ1-5,NA,NA,TRBV19,TGTGCCAGTAGTATAGGTCGGGGGAATCAGCCCCAGCATTTT,CASSIGRGNQPQHF
TRBJ1-3,NA,NA,TRBV7-9,TGTGCCAGCAGCTCCAGGACTCCTTCGGGGGGAAACACCATATATTTT,CASSSRTPSGGNTIYF
TRBJ1-2,TRBD1,NA,TRBV9,TGTGCCAGCAGCGTGCAGGGGGCTTTGAACGGCTACACCTTC,CASSVQGALNGYTF
TRBJ2-6,NA,NA,TRBV18,TGTGCCAGCTCACCAGAGCATGGGGCCAACGTCCTGACTTTC,CASSPEHGANVLTF
TRBJ1-6,NA,NA,TRBV9,TGTGCCAGCAGCGACGCGGTGAGCTCCTATAATTCACCCCTCCACTTT,CASSDAVSSYNSPLHF
TRBJ1-1,NA,NA,TRBV9,TGTGCCAGCAGCGCCGGGGGGAGGGAGAACACTGAAGCTTTCTTT,CASSAGGRENTEAFF
TRBJ2-5,NA,NA,TRBV27,TGTGCCAGCAAAGGAGGGCAGCAAGAGACCCAGTACTTC,CASKGGQQETQYF
TRBJ2-3,TRBD1,NA,TRBV7-8,TGTGCCAGCAGCTGGGACAGGGGGCAGACAGATACGCAGTATTTT,CASSWDRGQTDTQYF
TRBJ1-3,NA,NA,TRBV5-1,TGCGCCAGCGGTCGACAGAGCTTAAGCTCTGGAAACACCATATATTTT,CASGRQSLSSGNTIYF
TRBJ1-2,NA,NA,TRBV5-1,TGCGCCAGCAGCTTGGATCCGGGATCCAACGGCTACACCTTC,CASSLDPGSNGYTF
TRBJ1-6,NA,NA,TRBV5-5,TGTGCCAGCAGCTTAGAGCAGGGCGTCCACGGGTCACCCCTCCACTTT,CASSLEQGVHGSPLHF
TRBJ1-1,TRBD1,NA,TRBV27,TGTGCCAGCGGGTTTAACGGTCAGGGGGCCACTGAAGCTTTCTTT,CASGFNGQGATEAFF
TRBJ2-1,NA,NA,TRBV3-1/TRBV3-2,TGTGCCAGCAGCCAAAGGGGCAATGAGCAGTTCTTC,CASSQRGNEQFF
TRBJ2-5,TRBD2,once,TRBV15,TGTGCCACCAGCAGAGGGACTAGCGGCGGAGAGACCCAGTACTTC,CATSRGTSGGETQYF
TRBJ2-5,TRBD2,NA,TRBV10-3,TGTGCCATCAAGTATGGCGGGGGGCCACAAGAGACCCAGTACTTC,CAIKYGGGPQETQYF
TRBJ1-2,TRBD1,NA,TRBV5-6,TGTGCCAGCAGTCGGACAGGGGGTGAGGTTGGCTACACCTTC,CASSRTGGEVGYTF
TRBJ1-2,NA,few,TRBV21-1,TGTGCCAGCAGCAAAGTCCCCGCAGGGGGGAGACGGGGCTACACCTTC,CASSKVPAGGRRGYTF
TRBJ1-1,NA,NA,TRBV18,TGTGCCAGCTCGTTCCAGAACACTGAAGCTTTCTTT,CASSFQNTEAFF
TRBJ1-2,TRBD1,NA,TRBV20-1,TGCAGTGCTAGTCGGTTTGGGACAGGGGGTTCCCAGGCTGGCTACACCTTC,CSASRFGTGGSQAGYTF
TRBJ1-2,NA,NA,TRBV2,TGTGCCAGCAGTGATCGGGGTAATTATGGCTACACCTTC,CASSDRGNYGYTF
TRBJ1-1,NA,NA,TRBV5-4,TGTGCCAGCAGCTTGAGTGTCGGGGGGAACACTGAAGCTTTCTTT,CASSLSVGGNTEAFF
TRBJ1-4,TRBD1,NA,TRBV28,TGTGCCAGCAGGACAGGGGATGAAAAACTGTTTTTT,CASRTGDEKLFF
TRBJ1-4,NA,NA,TRBV2,TGTGCCAGCAGTGATAATAAAGGGGGACTGTTTTTT,CASSDNKGGLFF
TRBJ1-2,TRBD1,NA,TRBV4-3,TGCGCCAGCAGCCCCTCCCAGGACAGGGAATATGGCTACACCTTC,CASSPSQDREYGYTF
TRBJ1-2,TRBD1,once,TRBV7-9,TGTGCCAGCAGCTGGGACAGGGGGGGATATGGCTACACCTTC,CASSWDRGGYGYTF